This T cell receptor beta chain is drawn from a study of cytomegalovirus exposure and HLA in healthy donors. Study-wide points: Sequences of the TCR beta chain were said to predict the HLA-A and HLA-B alleles of most subjects accurately. About 87% or about 30% of the time was how often most TCR beta V segments were productive, according to an earlier analysis.

To note about this clone: What it recognizes is unknown.

This CDR3 contains 15 residues. CDR1 and CDR2 from the germline V gene are MNHEY and SMNVEV (reference sequence). Deletions cut 2 bases from V and 2 bases from J, with 13 bases between. PCR amplification relied on 60 Vbeta primers (plus 13 Jbeta primers). As handled by the study authors: The authors later counted around 80 million unique TCR beta chains, roughly 11 million of them shared. Produced via immunoSEQ multiplex PCR; TCRdb's table is partial and in-frame only. V and J calls plus clone size are reproduced from that table; the DNA served to infer D and trimming. This sample yields approximately 150,000 clones, of which more than 70% are seen a single time; over 3% belongs to the top ten.

The chain is built from TRBV27 and TRBJ2-7; no clear D. What was sequenced was PBMCs. The TCR originated in a man aged 40-50 years in good health and CMV-seronegative. The CDR3 sequence is CASSLDNRPAYEQYF. As DNA, the CDR3 is TGTGCCAGCAGTTTAGATAACAGACCTGCCTACGAGCAGTACTTC.